This TCR beta chain was sequenced for a study of blood T cell repertoires in COVID-19. Looking at the study overall: Italy, Spain and the United States were the sources of the convalescent and acute COVID-19 samples.

Produced via immunoSEQ multiplex PCR; TCRdb's table is partial and in-frame only. The sample lists approximately 170,000 clones, approximately 84% occurring once. The junction had 3 bases not matched to a gene; V was cut back by 3 bases and J by 6 bases. This CDR3 spans 13 amino acids. Germline lookup yields CDR1 LNHDA and CDR2 SQIVND (reference sequence). Enrollees, roughly 18 to 90 years old, lived in approximately 25 US areas. The chain is built from TRBV19 and TRBJ2-7; 9 nucleotides align to TRBD2. Material for sequencing was PBMCs or T cells enriched from blood (not recorded which). The sequence was obtained from a woman in her twenties or thirties who had recovered from COVID-19. The CDR3: CASSISGSVEQYF. CDR3 coding DNA: TGTGCCAGTAGTATTAGCGGGAGTGTCGAGCAGTACTTC.